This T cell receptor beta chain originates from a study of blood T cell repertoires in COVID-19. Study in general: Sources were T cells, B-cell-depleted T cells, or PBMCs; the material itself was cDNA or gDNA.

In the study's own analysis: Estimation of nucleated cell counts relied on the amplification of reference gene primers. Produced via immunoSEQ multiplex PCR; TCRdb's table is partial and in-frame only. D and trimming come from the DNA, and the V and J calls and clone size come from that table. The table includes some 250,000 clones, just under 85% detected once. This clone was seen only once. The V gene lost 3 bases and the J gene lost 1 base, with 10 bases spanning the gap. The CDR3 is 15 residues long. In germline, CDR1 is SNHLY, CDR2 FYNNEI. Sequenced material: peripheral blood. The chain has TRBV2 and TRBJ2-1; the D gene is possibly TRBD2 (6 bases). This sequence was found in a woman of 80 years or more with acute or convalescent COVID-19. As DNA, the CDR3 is TGTGCCAGCAGTGACGGGGGAAGTTCCTACAATGAGCAGTTCTTC. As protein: CASSDGGSSYNEQFF.